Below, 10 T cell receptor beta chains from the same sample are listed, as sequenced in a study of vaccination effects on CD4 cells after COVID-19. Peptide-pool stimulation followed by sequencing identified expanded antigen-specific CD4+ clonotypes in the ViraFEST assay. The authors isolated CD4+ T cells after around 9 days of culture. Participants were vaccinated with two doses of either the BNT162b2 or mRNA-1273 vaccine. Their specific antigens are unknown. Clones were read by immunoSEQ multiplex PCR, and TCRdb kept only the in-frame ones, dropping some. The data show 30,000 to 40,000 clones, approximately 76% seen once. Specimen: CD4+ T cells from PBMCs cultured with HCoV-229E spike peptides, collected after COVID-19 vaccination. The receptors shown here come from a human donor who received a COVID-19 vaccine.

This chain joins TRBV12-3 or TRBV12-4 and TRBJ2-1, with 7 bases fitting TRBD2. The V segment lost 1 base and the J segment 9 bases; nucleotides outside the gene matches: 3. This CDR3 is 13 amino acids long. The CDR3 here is CASSLGDYGEQFF. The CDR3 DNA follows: TGTGCCAGCAGTTTAGGGGACTACGGTGAGCAGTTCTTC.

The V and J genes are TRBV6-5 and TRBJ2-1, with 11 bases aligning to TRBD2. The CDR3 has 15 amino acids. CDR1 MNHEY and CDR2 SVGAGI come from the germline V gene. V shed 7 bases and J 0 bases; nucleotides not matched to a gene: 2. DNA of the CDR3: TGTGCCAGCAATCTAGCGGGAGGCTCCTACAATGAGCAGTTCTTC. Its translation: CASNLAGGSYNEQFF.

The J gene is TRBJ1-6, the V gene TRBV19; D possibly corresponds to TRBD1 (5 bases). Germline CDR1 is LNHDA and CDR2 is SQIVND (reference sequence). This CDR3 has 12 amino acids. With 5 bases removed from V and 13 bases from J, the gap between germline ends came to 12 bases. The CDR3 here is CASSQIRGPLHF. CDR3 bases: TGTGCCAGTAGTCAAATCCGGGGGCCCCTCCACTTT.

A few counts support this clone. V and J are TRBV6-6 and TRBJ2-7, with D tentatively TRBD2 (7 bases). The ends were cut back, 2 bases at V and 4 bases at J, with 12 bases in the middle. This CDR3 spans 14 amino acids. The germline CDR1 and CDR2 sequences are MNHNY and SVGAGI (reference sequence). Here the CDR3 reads CASSYGGAVYEQYF. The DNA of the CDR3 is TGTGCCAGCAGTTACGGGGGGGCAGTTTACGAGCAGTACTTC.

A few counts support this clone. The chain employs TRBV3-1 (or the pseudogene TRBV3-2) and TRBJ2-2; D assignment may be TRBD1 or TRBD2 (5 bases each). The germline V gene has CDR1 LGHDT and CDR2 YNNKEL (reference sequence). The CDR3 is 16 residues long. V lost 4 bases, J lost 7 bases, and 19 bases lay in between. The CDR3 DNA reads TGTGCCAGCAGCCCCAGCTGGGGCCCAGAGGGCGGGGAGCTGTTTTTT. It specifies CASSPSWGPEGGELFF.

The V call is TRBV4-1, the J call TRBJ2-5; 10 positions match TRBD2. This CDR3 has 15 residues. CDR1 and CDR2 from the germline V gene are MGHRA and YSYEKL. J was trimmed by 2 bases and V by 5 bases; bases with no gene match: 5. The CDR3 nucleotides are TGCGCCAGCAGCTTAGCGGGGGGCATACAAGAGACCCAGTACTTC. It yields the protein CASSLAGGIQETQYF.

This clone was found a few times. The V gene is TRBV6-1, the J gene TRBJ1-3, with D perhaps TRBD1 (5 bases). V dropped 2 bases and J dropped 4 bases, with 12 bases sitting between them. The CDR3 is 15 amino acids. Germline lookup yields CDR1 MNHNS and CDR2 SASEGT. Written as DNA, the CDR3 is TGTGCCAGCAGTGAATACGGGGGGGGAGGAAACACCATATATTTT. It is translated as CASSEYGGGGNTIYF.

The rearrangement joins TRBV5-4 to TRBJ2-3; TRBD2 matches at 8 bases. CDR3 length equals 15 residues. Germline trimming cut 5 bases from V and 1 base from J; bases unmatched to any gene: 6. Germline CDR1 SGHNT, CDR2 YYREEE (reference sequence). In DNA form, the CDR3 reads TGTGCCAGCAGACCGAGCGGGGGCCGCACAGATACGCAGTATTTT. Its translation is CASRPSGGRTDTQYF.

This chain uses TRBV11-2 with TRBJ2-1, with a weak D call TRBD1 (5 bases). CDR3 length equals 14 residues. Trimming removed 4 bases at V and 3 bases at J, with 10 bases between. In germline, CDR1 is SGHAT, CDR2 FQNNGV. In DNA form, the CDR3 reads TGTGCCAGCAGCTCAGTTACAGGCTACAATGAGCAGTTCTTC. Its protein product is CASSSVTGYNEQFF.

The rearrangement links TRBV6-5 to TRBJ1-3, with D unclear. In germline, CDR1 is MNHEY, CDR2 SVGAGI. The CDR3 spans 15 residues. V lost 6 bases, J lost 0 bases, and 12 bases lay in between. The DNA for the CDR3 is TGTGCCAGCAGATCCGGACCCCGCTCTGGAAACACCATATATTTT. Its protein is CASRSGPRSGNTIYF.